What follows are 28 T cell receptor beta chains derived from one specimen sequenced in a study of sequential checkpoint blockade in melanoma. Treatment indicated: randomized to nivolumab then ipilimumab (arm A) or the reverse (arm B). Sequencing was performed with immunoSEQ multiplex PCR; in TCRdb, only in-frame clones are kept and a portion is missing. Altogether approximately 3,800 clones are present, 20% to 25% being singletons, with the ten largest covering approximately 23%. The material sequenced was tumor tissue (inferred from file names), taken from a patient given nivolumab and ipilimumab in sequence. The receptors here all came from a human donor with melanoma.

The chain couples TRBV12-5 to TRBJ2-3; D possibly corresponds to TRBD1 (6 bases). Per the germline V gene, CDR1 is LGHNT and CDR2 is FRNRAP. The V gene lost 0 bases and the J gene lost 2 bases, with 15 bases spanning the gap. CDR3 length equals 17 residues. CDR3 in DNA: TGTGCTAGTGGTTTGGTACTGGACGGGACAATCACAGATACGCAGTATTTT. It specifies CASGLVLDGTITDTQYF.

By share, this clone counts as medium-sized (0.01 to 0.1%). This chain links TRBV11-3 with TRBJ1-1, with 7 bases that match TRBD1. The CDR3 loop spans 15 amino acids. Germline V CDR1 and CDR2: SGHNT, YENEEA. The V segment lost 3 bases and the J segment 4 bases; nucleotides outside the gene matches: 8. The CDR3 sequence is CASSLAGRGRTEAFF. CDR3 DNA: TGTGCCAGCAGCTTGGCCGGAAGGGGGCGCACTGAAGCTTTCTTT.

There are a few counts of this clone. The chain is built from TRBV9 and TRBJ1-1; D remains unclear. Trimming took 0 bases from V and 2 from J, leaving 11 bases between them. The length of the CDR3 is 15 residues. CDR1 is SGDLS, CDR2 YYNGEE, per germline. In nucleotides, the CDR3 is TGTGCCAGCAGCGTAGCACCCGGACTCAACACTGAAGCTTTCTTT. Its translation: CASSVAPGLNTEAFF.

The chain uses TRBV6-8 and TRBJ2-7; D not resolved. This CDR3 region has 13 residues. V was cut by 0 bases and J by 4 bases, with 7 bases left in between. Germline CDR1 MNHGY, CDR2 SAAAGT. The CDR3 DNA reads as TGTGCCAGCAGTTACTCATTGGGATACGAGCAGTACTTC. It specifies CASSYSLGYEQYF.

The sample holds many counts of this clone. This sequence joins TRBV7-6 and TRBJ2-3, with TRBD2 matching 9 bases. CDR1 SGHVS and CDR2 FNYEAQ come from the germline V gene. The CDR3 is 17 amino acids. V lost 5 bases and J lost 0; bases outside the gene matches: 9. The CDR3 sequence: CASSQLAGSASTDTQYF. CDR3 bases: TGTGCCAGCAGCCAGCTAGCGGGATCGGCTAGCACAGATACGCAGTATTTT.

This clone is labeled medium-sized. The chain links TRBV11-3 to TRBJ1-4, with D possibly TRBD1 on 5 matching bases. CDR1 and CDR2 from the germline V gene are SGHNT and YENEEA. The CDR3 extends over 17 amino acids. The V gene lost 8 bases and the J gene lost 4 bases, with 23 bases spanning the gap. The CDR3 reads CASGASFLTVLNEKLFF. As DNA, the CDR3 is TGTGCCAGCGGGGCAAGTTTTTTGACAGTCCTTAATGAAAAACTGTTTTTT.

The chain uses TRBV18 and TRBJ2-7; TRBD2 might be the D (5 bases). V shed 3 bases and J shed 7 bases, with 19 bases lying between them. The CDR3 loop spans 15 amino acids. CDR1 is KGHSH, CDR2 LQKENI, per germline. CDR3 nucleotides: TGTGCCAGCTCACCCGGCGAGGGCGGCTCCTTTGAGCAGTACTTC. Translating gives CASSPGEGGSFEQYF.

The chain recombines TRBV6-8 with TRBJ2-2, with 8 bases aligning to TRBD1. Trimming took 6 bases from V and 4 from J; bases not matched to a gene: 1. This CDR3 region has 13 residues. Per germline, CDR1 MNHGY and CDR2 SAAAGT. CDR3: CASRQGGTGELFF. Here the CDR3 DNA reads TGTGCCAGCAGACAGGGGGGCACCGGGGAGCTGTTTTTT.

By frequency in the sample, this clone is medium-sized (0.01 to 0.1%). The V gene is TRBV28, the J gene TRBJ2-4, with D unclear. Germline V gives CDR1 MDHEN, CDR2 SYDVKM. The CDR3 length is 16 residues. V shed 5 bases and J shed 0 bases, with 14 bases lying between them. CDR3 DNA: TGTGCCAGCAGTCCGTGGACCACGCTAGCCAAAAACATTCAGTACTTC. Its translation: CASSPWTTLAKNIQYF.

This clone was counted between two and nine times. This chain uses TRBV9 with TRBJ2-7, with unresolved D. The V gene lost 4 bases and the J gene lost 7 bases, with 18 bases spanning the gap. Germline-derived CDR1 and CDR2 are SGDLS and YYNGEE. The CDR3 is 14 amino acids. The CDR3 region has the DNA TGTGCCAGCAGCCCACACCACGGATTTGAGGAGCAGTACTTC. This encodes CASSPHHGFEEQYF. Complete variable domain (other parts from reference TRBV9 and TRBJ2-7): DSGVTQTPKHLITATGQRVTLRCSPRSGDLSVYWYQQSLDQGLQFLIQYYNGEERAKGNILERFSAQQFPDLHSELNLSSLELGDSALYFCASSPHHGFEEQYFGPGTRLTVT.

This clone is medium-sized in the sample. The rearrangement joins TRBV28 to TRBJ1-2; a weak D match, TRBD1 (6 bases). In germline, CDR1 is MDHEN, CDR2 SYDVKM. V shed 6 bases and J shed 7 bases, with 15 bases lying between them. The CDR3 length is 13 residues. CDR3 amino acids: CASRIQGVGGYTF. The CDR3 bases are TGTGCCAGCAGAATACAGGGAGTAGGTGGCTACACCTTC.

This clone has just a few counts. The chain is built from TRBV15 and TRBJ1-1; D not resolved. Trimming removed 5 bases from V and 3 bases from J, with 16 bases in between. The CDR3 is 15 amino acids. Germline-derived CDR1 and CDR2 are LNHNV and YYDKDF (reference sequence). The CDR3 DNA is TGTGCCACCAGCGGCGTGGCAGATGGGGACACTGAAGCTTTCTTT. Protein sequence: CATSGVADGDTEAFF.

V is TRBV18 and J is TRBJ1-2, with no clear D. Germline-derived CDR1 and CDR2 are KGHSH and LQKENI. Trimming shortened V by 6 bases and J by 4 bases, and 18 bases separated the two germline ends. The CDR3 totals 15 residues. The CDR3 DNA reads as TGTGCCAGCTCTAACGAGCTAACTGGGATCTATGGCTACACCTTC. As protein: CASSNELTGIYGYTF.

The table lists this clone with many counts. The chain employs TRBV11-3 and TRBJ2-5, with 10 bases lining up with TRBD2. The junction had 1 base not matched to a gene; V was cut back by 1 base and J by 2 bases. Germline CDR1 is SGHNT and CDR2 is YENEEA. The CDR3 loop spans 15 amino acids. The CDR3 region has the DNA TGTGCCAGCAGCTTAGTACTAGCGGGACAAGAGACCCAGTACTTC. Its protein product is CASSLVLAGQETQYF.

The rearrangement joins TRBV11-3 to TRBJ2-3; 10 nucleotides line up with TRBD2. Trimming removed 5 bases from V and 3 bases from J; junction bases left unmatched: 14. Germline V lookup: CDR1 SGHNT, CDR2 YENEEA. The CDR3 extends over 18 amino acids. The CDR3 nucleotides read TGTGCCAGCAGCCATCTAGCGGGAGAATCGGGTAGGACAGATACGCAGTATTTT. Protein: CASSHLAGESGRTDTQYF. Using reference TRBV11-3 and TRBJ2-3 for the parts outside the CDR3, the full variable domain is EAGVVQSPRYKIIEKKQPVAFWCNPISGHNTLYWYLQNLGQGPELLIRYENEEAVDDSQLPKDRFSAERLKGVDSTLKIQPAELGDSAVYLCASSHLAGESGRTDTQYFGPGTRLTVL.

The V call is TRBV11-3, the J call TRBJ2-3, with 8 bases identical to TRBD1. V was clipped by 3 bases and J by 4 bases; unmatched bases: 3. Germline-derived CDR1 and CDR2 are SGHNT and YENEEA. The CDR3 covers 14 residues. The CDR3 DNA is TGTGCCAGCAGCTTGATCAGGGGGCCAGATACGCAGTATTTT. Its translation: CASSLIRGPDTQYF.

This rearrangement joins TRBV19 to TRBJ1-5; perhaps TRBD1 as D (6 bases). V was cut by 3 bases and J by 4 bases, with 16 bases left in between. The CDR3 contains 16 residues. Germline V gene data show CDR1 as LNHDA and CDR2 as SQIVND (reference sequence). CDR3 protein: CASSIPAGARNQPQHF. CDR3 sequence (DNA): TGTGCCAGTAGTATCCCGGCAGGGGCCCGTAATCAGCCCCAGCATTTT.

The chain employs TRBV4-1 and TRBJ1-5; 7 nucleotides agree with TRBD1. CDR3 length: 15 amino acids. The V gene end was trimmed by 0 bases and the J gene end by 9 bases; junction bases not matched to a gene: 8. From germline, CDR1 is MGHRA and CDR2 YSYEKL. CDR3 nucleotide sequence: TGCGCCAGCAGCCAAGAGAGGACAGGAGAATGGCCCCAGCATTTT. Its translation is CASSQERTGEWPQHF.

In its sample, this clone ranks as large. This rearrangement joins TRBV28 to TRBJ2-2; TRBD1 matches 7 bases. There are 13 residues in the CDR3. V dropped 3 bases and J dropped 5; count of bases not matched to a gene: 0. Germline CDR1 reads MDHEN; CDR2 reads SYDVKM. CDR3 residues: CASSFRGTGELFF. CDR3 sequence (DNA): TGTGCCAGCAGTTTCAGGGGGACCGGGGAGCTGTTTTTT. The full variable domain, its missing parts supplied by reference TRBV28 and TRBJ2-2, is DVKVTQSSRYLVKRTGEKVFLECVQDMDHENMFWYRQDPGLGLRLIYFSYDVKMKEKGDIPEGYSVSREKKERFSLILESASTNQTSMYLCASSFRGTGELFFGEGSRLTVL.

By proportion, this clone is medium-sized. This rearrangement joins TRBV28 to TRBJ2-6; D is possibly TRBD2 (6 bases). The CDR3 has 16 residues. Looked up from germline, CDR1 is MDHEN and CDR2 is SYDVKM. V lost 5 bases and J lost 4, with 15 bases in between. This CDR3 reads CASSPLEGTGANVLTF. For the CDR3, the DNA is TGTGCCAGCAGTCCCCTGGAGGGGACCGGGGCCAACGTCCTGACTTTC.

This clone was seen a handful of times. This chain connects TRBV4-1 to TRBJ2-3, with 13 bases matching TRBD2. The CDR3 is 21 residues long. The germline V gene has CDR1 MGHRA and CDR2 YSYEKL. V was pared by 0 bases and J by 0 bases, with 12 bases of the junction left unmatched. The CDR3 loop reads CASSQDAGLAGPLDSTDTQYF. CDR3 DNA sequence: TGCGCCAGCAGCCAAGATGCGGGACTAGCGGGGCCCCTGGACAGCACAGATACGCAGTATTTT.

This sequence joins TRBV19 and TRBJ1-5, with D possibly TRBD1 on 5 matching bases. Germline values: CDR1 LNHDA, CDR2 SQIVND (reference sequence). Deletions cut 7 bases from V and 4 bases from J, with 8 bases between. There are 12 residues in the CDR3. This CDR3 reads CASKRGNQPQHF. As DNA, the CDR3 is TGTGCCAGTAAACGGGGGAATCAGCCCCAGCATTTT.

This clone was found a few times. The gene calls are TRBV14 and TRBJ2-7, with unresolved D. Germline lookup yields CDR1 SGHDN and CDR2 FVKESK. V was trimmed by 0 bases and J by 3 bases, leaving 6 bases between them. The CDR3 has 13 residues. CDR3 in amino acids: CASSQDRNYEQYF. The CDR3, as DNA: TGTGCCAGCAGCCAAGACAGAAACTACGAGCAGTACTTC.

This chain links TRBV19 with TRBJ1-3; D not resolved. The germline V gene encodes CDR1 LNHDA and CDR2 SQIVND (reference sequence). The CDR3 is 13 amino acids. V lost 3 bases to trimming and J lost 1 base, with 4 bases between them. This chain's CDR3 is CASSISSGNTIYF. The CDR3 DNA reads TGTGCCAGTAGTATTTCGTCTGGAAACACCATATATTTT.

The sample holds a few counts of this clone. The rearrangement joins TRBV11-3 to TRBJ1-4, with 9 bases that match TRBD1. This CDR3 has 19 residues. The junction had 11 bases not matched to a gene; V was cut back by 3 bases and J by 0 bases. Germline-derived CDR1 and CDR2 are SGHNT and YENEEA. In DNA form, the CDR3 reads TGTGCCAGCAGCTTCGGGACAGGGCCTTTAGTTGCAACTAATGAAAAACTGTTTTTT. Its protein product is CASSFGTGPLVATNEKLFF.

The CDR3 DNA reads as TGCGCCAGCACCCAGTCGAGACAGCAACTCTATGGCTACACCTTC. Translated: CASTQSRQQLYGYTF. The chain recombines TRBV4-1 with TRBJ1-2, with TRBD1 as a possible D gene (5 bases). Trimming shortened V by 7 bases and J by 4 bases, and 19 bases separated the two germline ends. Germline CDR1 MGHRA, CDR2 YSYEKL. This CDR3 comprises 15 residues.

There are many counts of this clone. The V and J genes are TRBV6-8 and TRBJ1-5; D uncertain. In germline, CDR1 is MNHGY, CDR2 SAAAGT. V was pared by 1 base and J by 0 bases, with 1 base between. This CDR3 contains 13 residues. Here the CDR3 DNA reads TGTGCCAGCAGTTACTTTAGCAATCAGCCCCAGCATTTT. It yields the protein CASSYFSNQPQHF.

The chain combines TRBV6-8 with TRBJ1-1, with 7 bases identical to TRBD1. CDR3 length: 16 amino acids. Germline loops: CDR1 MNHGY, CDR2 SAAAGT. V gave up 5 bases and J gave up 4 bases; unmatched junction bases: 13. The CDR3 loop reads CASSVNSDRPSTEAFF. In DNA, the CDR3 is TGTGCCAGCAGTGTAAATTCGGACAGGCCCAGCACTGAAGCTTTCTTT.